This T cell receptor (beta chain) was profiled in a study of blood T cell repertoires in COVID-19 (dated by TCRdb to the early 2020s). Concerning the study at large: The collaborator samples originated in the United States, Italy and Spain and spanned the acute and convalescent phases of COVID-19. Deeply sampled blood TCRbeta repertoires from subjects exposed to, actively infected with, or recovered from COVID-19 were included in the dataset. The material from the prospective study consisted of cDNA or gDNA derived from T cells, B-cell-depleted T cells, or PBMCs. The samples were drawn from two sources: the first 160 participants of the ongoing ImmuneRACE study, and approximately 1,300 subjects contributed by 6 global collaborators. Nearly every sample came with metadata listing a de-identified subject ID, COVID-19 status, age in years and sex. HLA class I and class II types, where available, came from metadata supplied by the sample provider rather than from assay-based typing. The repertoires were made available in a free public database intended to serve as a resource for research on the immune response to SARS-CoV-2. The investigation overall reported the following: The quantity of clinical and demographic metadata differed by source and by participant and was supplied without curation.

The CDR3 numbers 12 residues from cysteine through phenylalanine. Here the CDR3 DNA is all that survives: 36 bases in frame from base 1. Trimming costs V 4 bases and J 3 bases, and their ends lie 6 bases apart. The CDR1 and CDR2 encoded by the germline V gene (reference sequence) are LGHDT and YNNKEL. Collaborating institutions collected whole blood in K2EDTA tubes following their own protocols. For TCRbeta analysis, collaborators shipped samples as frozen whole blood, isolated PBMCs, or DNA extracted from either of those sample types. The immunoSEQ Assay, a bias-controlled multiplex PCR, was used to amplify TCRbeta CDR3 regions from genomic DNA. In the original analysis: Within the assay, amplification of reference gene primers was used to estimate how many nucleated cells each sample contained. To quantify the absolute abundance of each unique TCRbeta CDR3 rearrangement, sequence reads were collapsed and filtered. For each sample, productive Simpson clonality was calculated as the square root of Simpson's diversity index over productive rearrangements. TCRdb carries this immuneACCESS record with in-frame sequences only. Its versions omit some clonotypes, under half of them owing to an unresolved V gene in the studies checked, with the rest unexplained. V and J calls and clone size are copied from that table; D and trimming were computed from the DNA. Within this sample are around 200,000 clones, with roughly four fifths of them counted one time only. Clones ranked in the top ten supply roughly 6.6% of the sample.

On this clone: What antigen it recognizes has not been identified. No base quality information exists; no much larger clone differs at one position.

What was sequenced was peripheral blood. The sequence was obtained from a middle-aged woman with acute or convalescent COVID-19. The sequence joins TRBV3-1 (or the pseudogene TRBV3-2) to TRBJ2-5, with the D gene uncertain. The nucleotides read TGTGCCAGCAGCCTAGTCGAAGAGACCCAGTACTTC. Its translation reads: CASSLVEETQYF.